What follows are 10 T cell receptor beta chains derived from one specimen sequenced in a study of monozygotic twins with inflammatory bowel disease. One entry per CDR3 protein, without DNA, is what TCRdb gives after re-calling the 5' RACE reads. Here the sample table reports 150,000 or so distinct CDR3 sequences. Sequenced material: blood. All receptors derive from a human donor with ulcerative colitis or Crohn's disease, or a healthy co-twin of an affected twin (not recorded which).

The CDR3 reads CASSLVSHKTDLHSPLHF. The chain joins TRBV11-2 to TRBJ1-6. Per the germline V gene, CDR1 is SGHAT and CDR2 is FQNNGV. The CDR3 has 18 residues.

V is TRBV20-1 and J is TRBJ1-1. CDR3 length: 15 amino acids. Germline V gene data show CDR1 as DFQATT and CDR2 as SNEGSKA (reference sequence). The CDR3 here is CSPPRRNPMNTEAFF.

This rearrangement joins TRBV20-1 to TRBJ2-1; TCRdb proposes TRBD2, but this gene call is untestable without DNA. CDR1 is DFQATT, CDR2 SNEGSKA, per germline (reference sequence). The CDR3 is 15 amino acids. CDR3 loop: CSARDTRGTTMKQFF.

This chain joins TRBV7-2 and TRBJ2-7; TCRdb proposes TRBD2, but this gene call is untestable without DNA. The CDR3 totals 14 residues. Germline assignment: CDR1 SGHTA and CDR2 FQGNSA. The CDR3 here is CASSLAGADPEQYF.

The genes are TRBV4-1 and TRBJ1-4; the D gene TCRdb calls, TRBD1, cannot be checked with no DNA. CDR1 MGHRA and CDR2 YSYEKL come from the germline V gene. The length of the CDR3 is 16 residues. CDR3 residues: CASSQGRGRVGEKLFF.

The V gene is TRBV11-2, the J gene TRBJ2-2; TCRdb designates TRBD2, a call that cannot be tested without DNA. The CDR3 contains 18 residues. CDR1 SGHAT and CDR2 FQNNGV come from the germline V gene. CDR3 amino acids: CASSPRTFSGRGTGELFF.

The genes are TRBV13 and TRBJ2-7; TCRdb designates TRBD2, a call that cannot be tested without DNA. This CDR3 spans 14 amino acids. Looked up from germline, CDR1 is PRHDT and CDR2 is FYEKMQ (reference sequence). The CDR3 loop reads CASSFREETYEQYF.

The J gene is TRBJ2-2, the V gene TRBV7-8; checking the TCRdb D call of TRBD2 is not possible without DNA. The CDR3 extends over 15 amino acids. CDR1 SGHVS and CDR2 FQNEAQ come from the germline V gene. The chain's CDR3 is CASSLRDSYTGELFF.

The CDR3 sequence is CASSEYYRTMDEQYF. This chain joins TRBV25-1 and TRBJ2-7; TCRdb designates TRBD1, a call that cannot be tested without DNA. Germline lookup yields CDR1 MGHDK and CDR2 SYGVNS. The CDR3 is made up of 15 amino acids.

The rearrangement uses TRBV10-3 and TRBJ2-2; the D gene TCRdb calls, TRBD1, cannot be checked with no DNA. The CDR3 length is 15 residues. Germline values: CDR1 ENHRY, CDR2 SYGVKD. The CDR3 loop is CAISEGTGKPGELFF.